The 12 T cell receptor beta chains below were found in one sample sequenced in a study of beta chain features in type 1 diabetes. The authors reverse transcribed all of the isolated RNA, so sequencing captured expressed TCRB transcripts. Clones were sequenced by immunoSEQ multiplex PCR, and TCRdb holds only the in-frame ones, with some missing. The sample lists under 150,000 clones, 40% to 60% occurring once. Sequencing was performed on Tregs from blood. All receptors derive from a man aged 18 to 30 in good health.

This clone was seen a handful of times. This chain joins TRBV29-1 and TRBJ2-3; 11 bases line up with TRBD2. J was trimmed by 7 bases and V by 7 bases; bases with no gene match: 7. The CDR3 is 13 residues long. Germline V gene sequence: CDR1 SQVTM, CDR2 ANQGSEA. The CDR3, as DNA: TGCAGCGCGCGACTAGCGGGGAGAAATACGCAGTATTTT. Its protein product is CSARLAGRNTQYF.

The chain joins TRBV7-8 to TRBJ2-1; TRBD2 agrees at 8 bases. Germline V gene lookup returns CDR1 SGHVS and CDR2 FQNEAQ. The CDR3 covers 13 residues. Losses at the gene ends were 5 bases for V and 13 bases for J; bases not matched to a gene: 10. DNA of the CDR3: TGTGCCAGCAGCGACCCCAGCGGGAGAGGACAGTTCTTC. This translates into CASSDPSGRGQFF.

The chain employs TRBV30 and TRBJ1-5, with a tentative D call TRBD1 (5 bases). Trimming took off 4 bases at V and 4 bases at J, with 14 bases between the two ends. The CDR3 consists of 14 residues. The germline V gene has CDR1 GTSNPN and CDR2 SVGIG (reference sequence). The DNA for the CDR3 is TGTGCCTGGAAAGCAGGGTTCGGTAATCAGCCCCAGCATTTT. As protein: CAWKAGFGNQPQHF.

The genes are TRBV7-6 and TRBJ2-7; D possibly corresponds to TRBD1 (6 bases). The CDR3 has 15 amino acids. V lost 2 bases, J lost 1 base, and 12 bases lay in between. From germline, CDR1 is SGHVS and CDR2 FNYEAQ. The CDR3 nucleotides are TGTGCCAGCAGCTTACAATCAGGGGCGTCCTACGAGCAGTACTTC. It encodes CASSLQSGASYEQYF.

The chain employs TRBV4-2 and TRBJ2-7; a weak D match, TRBD2 (6 bases). From germline, CDR1 is LGHNA and CDR2 YNFKEQ. The CDR3 sequence is 14 residues long. Trimming stripped 2 bases from V and 3 bases from J, with 11 bases between. In DNA form, the CDR3 reads TGTGCCAGCAGCCAATTTAGCGGAGACTACGAGCAGTACTTC. Its protein is CASSQFSGDYEQYF.

The J gene is TRBJ2-1, the V gene TRBV5-1; D is perhaps TRBD2 (6 bases). The V end was cut by 4 bases, the J end by 3 bases, with 11 bases between. CDR1 is SGHRS and CDR2 is YFSETQ in the germline V gene. This CDR3 region has 14 residues. CDR3 in amino acids: CASSPGANYNEQFF. The CDR3 DNA is TGCGCCAGCAGCCCGGGAGCCAACTACAATGAGCAGTTCTTC.

This clone has more than one count but fewer than ten. V usage is TRBV7-9 and J usage is TRBJ2-2; the D gene is possibly TRBD2 (6 bases). The germline V and J ends were trimmed by 3 bases and 4 bases, with 21 bases remaining between them. The CDR3 runs 18 residues. Germline V gene sequence: CDR1 SEHNR, CDR2 FQNEAQ (reference sequence). The CDR3: CASSFSGGRRGRTGELFF. In DNA form, the CDR3 reads TGTGCCAGCAGCTTCAGCGGCGGTCGGAGGGGACGCACCGGGGAGCTGTTTTTT.

The chain couples TRBV27 to TRBJ2-2; 7 nucleotides agree with TRBD1. The V gene end was trimmed by 5 bases and the J gene end by 2 bases; junction bases not matched to a gene: 2. The length of the CDR3 is 14 residues. Germline CDR1 MNHEY, CDR2 SMNVEV (reference sequence). CDR3 coding DNA: TGTGCCAGCAGTGGGACAGTTAACACCGGGGAGCTGTTTTTT. This translates into CASSGTVNTGELFF.

This clone was detected a few times. Other DNA sequences of this sample code for an identical CDR3. This chain links TRBV18 with TRBJ1-2, with TRBD1 matching over 7 bases. This CDR3 region has 14 residues. J lost 2 bases, V lost 0 bases, and 0 bases had no gene match. Germline-derived CDR1 and CDR2 are KGHSH and LQKENI. The DNA of the CDR3 is TGTGCCAGCTCACCACCGACAGGGAACTATGGCTACACCTTC. Residues: CASSPPTGNYGYTF.

V and J are TRBV7-3 and TRBJ2-1, with D perhaps matching TRBD2 (5 bases). Trimming took 5 bases from V and 5 from J, leaving 13 bases between them. This CDR3 has 14 residues. Germline V lookup: CDR1 SGHTA, CDR2 FQGTGA. CDR3 sequence reads: CASSPSGSHNEQFF. The CDR3 DNA follows: TGTGCCAGCAGCCCGAGCGGCAGCCACAATGAGCAGTTCTTC.

The V gene is TRBV19, the J gene TRBJ1-1; 9 nucleotides agree with TRBD1. With 4 bases clipped from V and 0 bases from J, the junction kept 9 bases outside the gene matches. Germline assignment: CDR1 LNHDA and CDR2 SQIVND (reference sequence). CDR3 length equals 17 residues. The CDR3 reads CASSTGQGNYMNTEAFF. Here the CDR3 DNA reads TGTGCCAGTAGTACCGGACAGGGGAATTACATGAACACTGAAGCTTTCTTT.

J is TRBJ1-4 and V is TRBV9, with D maybe TRBD1 (6 bases). Germline V CDR1 and CDR2: SGDLS, YYNGEE. V lost 3 bases, J lost 3 bases, and 9 bases lay in between. This CDR3 spans 14 amino acids. Here the CDR3 DNA reads TGTGCCAGCAGCGCACAGGGCCCTAATGAAAAACTGTTTTTT. Residues: CASSAQGPNEKLFF.